This T cell receptor beta chain appears in the sequencing data of a study of regulatory T cells in long-lasting Graves disease (dated by TCRdb to about 2021). Broadly, across the study: In the newly diagnosed Graves' disease group, patients had been taking antithyroid drugs for less than 3 months. The study took place in China and was registered as a clinical trial. A total of 33 samples underwent TCR sequencing: some 13 from persistent and around 20 from newly diagnosed Graves' disease patients. Persistent Graves' disease patients were compared with newly diagnosed Graves' disease patients by peripheral blood TCR sequencing and RNA sequencing. On the study overall, not on this receptor specifically: Patients with persistent disease shared more public clonotypes (around 2,700) than newly diagnosed patients did (around 930). TRBV28, TRBJ1-2 and TRBJ2-5 were preferentially used in persistent disease, while TRBV20-1 and TRBJ2-1 were favored in newly diagnosed disease. Sequencing and analysis were limited to the TCR beta chain. The small sample size was acknowledged by the authors as a limitation that may reduce accuracy. Only peripheral blood was studied, because thyroid tissue, the primary lesion, was inaccessible. Lower TCR Shannon entropy and fewer highly expanded clones were observed in persistent Graves' disease patients than in newly diagnosed patients, which suggested clonal expansion.

The sample's time point label is to be understood as: newly diagnosed GD, antithyroid drugs for less than 3 months. RNA was extracted from PBMCs in TRIzol for both TCR sequencing and RNA sequencing. The diagnosis of Graves' disease was made according to American Thyroid Association guidelines. Recruitment of patients was carried out at an endocrinology department in Xi'an, China. From each patient, 7.5 to 10 milliliters of peripheral blood was collected into an EDTA anticoagulant tube. Ficoll Paque Plus density gradient separation was used to isolate PBMCs, and no further T cell sorting was performed. RNA quality was checked with an Agilent 2100 Bioanalyzer and agarose gel, and concentration with a NanoDrop 2000. Library preparation used multiplex PCR. The instrument was an Illumina HiSeq 4000. CDR3 regions were amplified by Arm-PCR with iRepertoire HTBI primers to construct TCR beta libraries. PCR products were gel purified before sequencing. The study's processing was this. A total of some 60 TRBV and approximately 15 TRBJ segments were identified across samples and were used for gene usage analysis of CDR3 amino acid clonotypes. Filtered high-quality paired reads were merged into contigs using COPE and FqMerger. BLAST was used to align contigs to IMGT TRBV, TRBD and TRBJ reference genes, and CDR3 was defined according to IMGT. Clonotypes above 0.1% frequency were classified as highly expanded clones. Shannon entropy served as the measure of repertoire diversity, while the Gini coefficient captured V-J evenness. A clonotype found in more than one individual was treated as public. TCRdb trimmed public reads at Q25 via fastp, called clones via MiXCR and kept in-frame beta chains. Under each unique CDR3 protein, matching rows form one entry showing the most common genes and DNA. What appears here as the V and J calls and clone size reflects TCRdb's work, not the paper's. This sample is represented by 350,000 to 450,000 distinct CDR3 sequences; 12% of them were singletons. The top ten constitute approximately 20% of the sample.

This clonotype was detected ten times or more. Its antigen is currently not known. The record has no base qualities; no much larger clone is one base away. Spanning cysteine to phenylalanine, the CDR3 consists of 19 amino acids. Only the CDR3 part of the read is kept: 57 bases, read in frame from the first base. As encoded in the germline V gene (reference sequence), CDR1 is DFQATT while CDR2 is SNEGSKA. V loses 1 base, J loses 8 bases, and the germline ends lie 30 bases apart. The sample was also linked to a second study, of T cells in Graves' hyperthyroidism and ophthalmopathy. The second paper states: Graves' hyperthyroidism was defined as stable when no progression to ophthalmopathy occurred over 18 months of follow-up. The hyperthyroidism patients were between 18 and 65 years old and newly diagnosed, with a disease duration of less than 2 months. Patients with uncontrolled infections, other autoimmune diseases, pregnancy or lactation were excluded. Diagnoses relied on clinical symptoms, serum thyroxine and TRAb, thyroid ultrasound and orbital computed tomography. For the first round of RT-PCR on the TCR CDR3, the HTBI primer set was used together with the Qiagen OneStep RT-PCR kit. Most expanded thyroid clonotypes (frequency above 0.001) were also detected in blood, a finding suggesting that blood repertoires may reflect thyroid immune responses. In cross-validation, a model built on a 13 V-J signature told ophthalmopathy apart from stable hyperthyroidism with 87.88% sensitivity and 81% to 82% specificity, and in testing the same model reached 80%/75%. In validation, the model predicted progression to ophthalmopathy a median of roughly 6.1 months before onset, with about 67% sensitivity and roughly 73% specificity. TCR V-J signatures able to tell the groups apart were searched for in a discovery cohort of approximately 95 patients, of whom more than 40 had Graves' ophthalmopathy and 57 had stable Graves' hyperthyroidism. An independent validation cohort of around 19 hyperthyroidism patients and some 15 patients who later progressed to ophthalmopathy tested prospective prediction of ophthalmopathy. The 75 to 100 discovery patients were divided at random into training and test sets in a 7:3 ratio. In roughly six Graves' hyperthyroidism patients, the study also compared T-cell repertoires from thyroid tissue with T-cell repertoires from blood. After sampling, hyperthyroidism patients received methimazole starting at 30 mg daily, and ophthalmopathy patients received high-dose intravenous methylprednisolone. Libraries were constructed in a second round of multiplex PCR, after which size selection and purification were performed. Libraries were sequenced paired-end with 100 bp reads on an Illumina HiSeq2000. SOAPnuke was used to process the raw data, with reads discarded if the reads contained adapters or uncalled bases, had a mean Phred below 15, or lacked an exact constant-primer or identifier match. COPE v1.2.5 was used to merge high-quality paired reads, and clonotypes were defined as unique nucleotide sequences. Clonotypes were aligned to IMGT TRBV, TRBD and TRBJ reference segments using MiTCR v1.1. Analysis was restricted to V-J combinations with a frequency above 0.0001, which covered 98% to 99.2% of repertoires. A TCS score was defined as the ratio of F50 (clonal expansion) to E x V (chaos), with BLOSUM62-based TCRdist applied between CDR3 peptides within each V-J. Welch's t-statistics and random forest reduced approximately 520 V-J features to some 14, which were used in a naive Bayes classifier (R e1071). Sample size was not statistically predetermined, and investigators were not blinded to group allocation. The paper reports TCR Vbeta CDR3 sequencing of more than 120 peripheral blood samples: 43 ophthalmopathy, about 75 hyperthyroidism and roughly 17 progressor patients.

The origin of this receptor is a woman younger than 35 with Graves disease. Donor details come from another sample of the same person, matched by shared clones. Here the sequenced sample was peripheral blood mononuclear cells (PBMCs), taken at new diagnosis, from a patient treated with antithyroid drugs. The sequence is built from TRBV20-1 and TRBJ2-1; no D gene call is confident. The nucleotide sequence reads TGCAGTGCTAGAGTGTCAGGCGTGGGTTGGGCTTGGGCTTGGGATGAGCAGTTCTTC. The resulting protein is CSARVSGVGWAWAWDEQFF.